The present entry profiles one T cell receptor (beta chain) with its context. The antigen is unknown. The data were obtained in a study of T cell responses to AZD1222 COVID-19 vaccine. Findings and caveats of the study: Unmutated variant regions reportedly attract nearly half of all spike-specific TCRs.

Trimming cost V 0 bases and J 3 bases; bases outside gene matches: 11. CDR3 length: 18 residues. Per germline, CDR1 GTSNPN and CDR2 SVGIG (reference sequence). Profiling relied on immunoSEQ multiplex PCR, and the TCRdb table lists in-frame clones only, not all of them. The sample lists fewer than 200,000 clones, approximately 86% occurring once. V usage is TRBV30 and J usage is TRBJ2-5; 12 positions agree with TRBD2. The sample consisted of peripheral blood, taken 28 days after the second AZD1222 dose. This clonotype was sampled from an adult who received the AZD1222 COVID-19 vaccine. DNA of the CDR3: TGTGCCTGGAGTGTCCCTAGCGGGGGGGTACGAGGAAAAGAGACCCAGTACTTC. It translates to CAWSVPSGGVRGKETQYF.